This TCR beta chain was sequenced for a study of cytomegalovirus exposure and HLA in healthy donors. It was with 60 Vbeta and 13 Jbeta primers that the PCR ran. The protocol was immunoSEQ multiplex PCR, while the TCRdb copy is restricted to in-frame clones and leaves out a portion. The sample's table shows roughly 100,000 clones. V lost 5 bases to trimming and J lost 1 base; unmatched junction nucleotides: 6. The CDR3 totals 16 residues. Germline V lookup: CDR1 SGHVS, CDR2 FQNEAQ. Despite likely unrecorded immune exposures, the donors were nominally healthy at the time of sampling. Sequenced sample: PBMCs. The chain has TRBV7-8 and TRBJ1-1; TRBD1 matches 11 bases. This clonotype was obtained from a woman aged 30 to 39 in good health and CMV-seronegative. The DNA of the CDR3 is TGTGCCAGCAGCCCGCGGACAGGGGGCACGAACACTGAAGCTTTCTTT. This translates into CASSPRTGGTNTEAFF.